This T cell receptor (beta chain) was sequenced in a study of shared clonotypes between healthy human individuals. Regarding the study as a whole: Memory subsets generally showed smaller estimated richness than naive subsets did.

Naive CD8 cells lacked CD45RO and underwent positive selection for CCR7, leaving out terminally differentiated effector memory CD45RA+ cells. The V gene end was trimmed by 5 bases and the J gene end by 3 bases; junction bases not matched to a gene: 4. The CDR3 has 14 amino acids. Germline V CDR1 and CDR2: SGHRS, YFSETQ. TCRdb's table, derived via immunoSEQ multiplex PCR, lists solely in-frame clones and lacks some. The sample includes around 1.9 million clones, approximately 92% of them seen just once. Worth noting for this clone: The antigen is undetermined.

J is TRBJ2-1 and V is TRBV5-1; 8 bases line up with TRBD2. What was sequenced was naive CD8+ T cells from PBMCs. The source is a man aged 18 to 35 in good health. Some clones in this sample may be carry-over from other donors' samples. The DNA for the CDR3 is TGCGCCAGCAGACCCGGGACTAGCTACAATGAGCAGTTCTTC. Encoded protein: CASRPGTSYNEQFF.